A single sample gave rise to the 15 T cell receptor beta chains below, sequenced in a study of technical replicates of blood from a handful of donors. TCRdb's copy holds only in-frame clones and misses some; the assay was immunoSEQ multiplex PCR. The table shows 60,000 to 85,000 clones, with around 97% occurring only once. The sample comprised T cells isolated from PBMCs. The receptors were gathered from a human donor in good health.

The V and J genes are TRBV7-9 and TRBJ2-1; 12 bases agree with TRBD2. CDR3 size: 17 residues. J gave up 3 bases and V 4 bases, and 7 bases lay outside the gene matches. CDR1 SEHNR and CDR2 FQNEAQ come from the germline V gene (reference sequence). This CDR3 reads CASSSSLAGGIYNEQFF. CDR3 sequence (DNA): TGTGCCAGCAGCTCCTCCCTAGCGGGGGGGATCTACAATGAGCAGTTCTTC.

This clone occurred once. The chain employs TRBV20-1 and TRBJ2-7; D is uncertain. This CDR3 has 11 residues. V shed 1 base and J shed 3 bases, with 4 bases lying between them. Germline CDR1 DFQATT, CDR2 SNEGSKA (reference sequence). CDR3 nucleotide sequence: TGCAGTGCTAGAGTGTACTACGAGCAGTACTTC. Its protein is CSARVYYEQYF.

The chain links TRBV7-6 to TRBJ2-5; 8 positions agree with TRBD2. Germline values: CDR1 SGHVS, CDR2 FNYEAQ. The CDR3 totals 14 residues. V trimming: 5 bases; J trimming: 7 bases; junction bases outside the gene matches: 9. The DNA of the CDR3 is TGTGCCAGCAGCCTCCCCGGGACTAGAGGGACCCAGTACTTC. This gives the protein CASSLPGTRGTQYF.

The J gene is TRBJ2-7, the V gene TRBV4-1, with 8 bases lining up with TRBD2. V shed 4 bases, J shed 2 bases, and the junction held 13 bases outside the gene matches. This CDR3 has 17 residues. CDR1 MGHRA and CDR2 YSYEKL come from the germline V gene. The CDR3 nucleotides read TGCGCCAGCAGCCCTGGCGGGCAAGCGGGGGCAGCCTACGAGCAGTACTTC. Protein product: CASSPGGQAGAAYEQYF.

The chain is built from TRBV10-2 and TRBJ2-3; D unclear. The CDR3 covers 14 residues. V was trimmed by 1 base and J by 2 bases, leaving 7 bases between them. Germline V lookup: CDR1 WSHSY, CDR2 SAAADI. The chain's CDR3 is CASSELAYTDTQYF. The CDR3 DNA follows: TGCGCCAGCAGTGAGTTGGCATACACAGATACGCAGTATTTT.

The chain has TRBV6-1 and TRBJ1-3; D possibly corresponds to TRBD1 (6 bases). Germline CDR1 is MNHNS and CDR2 is SASEGT. Trimming shortened V by 6 bases and J by 8 bases, and 11 bases separated the two germline ends. The length of the CDR3 is 12 residues. In DNA, the CDR3 is TGTGCCAGCAGGGACAGCTCGGACACCATATATTTT. It codes for CASRDSSDTIYF.

This rearrangement joins TRBV5-1 to TRBJ2-5; TRBD1 is a possible D gene (5 bases). V lost 4 bases, J lost 1 base, and 20 bases lay in between. CDR1 and CDR2 (germline): SGHRS, YFSETQ. The CDR3 consists of 17 residues. The CDR3 loop is CASSVGNRRDVQETQYF. The DNA of the CDR3 is TGCGCCAGCAGCGTAGGAAACAGGAGAGACGTCCAAGAGACCCAGTACTTC.

The rearrangement links TRBV5-8 to TRBJ1-1, with 8 nucleotides matching TRBD1. Germline CDR1 and CDR2: SGHTS and YDEGEE. V trimming: 3 bases; J trimming: 3 bases; junction bases outside the gene matches: 7. This CDR3 is 15 amino acids long. Here the CDR3 DNA reads TGTGCCAGCAGCTCGACAGGGGTGAAGTACACTGAAGCTTTCTTT. Encoded protein: CASSSTGVKYTEAFF.

This chain connects TRBV19 to TRBJ2-7, with TRBD2 matching over 8 bases. This CDR3 is 16 amino acids long. J lost 2 bases, V lost 3 bases, and 9 bases had no gene match. CDR1 is LNHDA and CDR2 is SQIVND in the germline V gene (reference sequence). The CDR3 DNA reads TGTGCCAGTAGTATCTTGCCCAGCGGGAGTACCTACGAGCAGTACTTC. Its translation: CASSILPSGSTYEQYF.

The chain has TRBV4-2 and TRBJ1-1, with 8 bases that match TRBD1. There are 18 residues in the CDR3. V shed 0 bases and J 3 bases; nucleotides not matched to a gene: 12. Germline values: CDR1 LGHNA, CDR2 YNFKEQ. CDR3 DNA: TGTGCCAGCAGCCAAGAAGTTGGACAGGGACGGGCGCACACTGAAGCTTTCTTT. Its translation: CASSQEVGQGRAHTEAFF.

V usage is TRBV5-1 and J usage is TRBJ1-2; 12 bases map to TRBD1. The V gene's germline CDR1 is SGHRS and CDR2 YFSETQ. This CDR3 has 15 amino acids. V lost 0 bases and J lost 8; bases outside the gene matches: 5. The CDR3 DNA is TGCGCCAGCAGCTTGGCCGGGGACAGGGGGCAAGGCTACACCTTC. Its translation: CASSLAGDRGQGYTF.

The V call is TRBV7-9, the J call TRBJ1-4, with 8 bases matching TRBD1. The germline gives CDR1 SEHNR, CDR2 FQNEAQ (reference sequence). This CDR3 is 15 amino acids long. Trimming cost V 5 bases and J 5 bases; bases outside gene matches: 7. In DNA form, the CDR3 reads TGTGCCAGCAGCCCAGGGGGCGCCTCGAATGAAAAACTGTTTTTT. It encodes CASSPGGASNEKLFF.

This chain joins TRBV4-1 and TRBJ2-1; 8 nucleotides match TRBD2. The germline CDR1 and CDR2 sequences are MGHRA and YSYEKL. The J segment lost 8 bases and the V segment lost 4 bases, leaving 10 bases of the junction unmatched. The CDR3 is 15 amino acids. CDR3 in DNA: TGCGCCAGCAGCCCAGACCGCCCAGCGGGGGATGAGCAGTTCTTC. Encoded protein: CASSPDRPAGDEQFF.

The chain joins TRBV6-5 to TRBJ1-5; unclear D gene. CDR1 and CDR2 (germline): MNHEY, SVGAGI. The CDR3 is made up of 14 amino acids. The V and J ends lost 6 bases and 8 bases respectively, with 17 bases between them. The CDR3 spells CASSLHVLAKPQHF. The CDR3, as DNA: TGTGCCAGCAGCTTACATGTATTAGCGAAGCCCCAGCATTTT.

The chain employs TRBV30 and TRBJ2-3, with D possibly TRBD2 on 6 matching bases. The germline V and J ends were trimmed by 5 bases and 0 bases, with 9 bases remaining between them. Germline V gene lookup returns CDR1 GTSNPN and CDR2 SVGIG (reference sequence). The CDR3 has 13 amino acids. The CDR3 sequence: CAWSGLSTDTQYF. CDR3 DNA: TGTGCCTGGTCGGGACTTAGCACAGATACGCAGTATTTT.